The rows below give T cell receptor beta chains drawn from one sample of a study of beta chain features in type 1 diabetes. The table came from immunoSEQ multiplex PCR; TCRdb's copy has only in-frame clones and leaves some out. The sample contains 600,000 to 750,000 clones, roughly 12% of which appear only once. Sequencing was performed on naive CD4+ T cells from blood. These receptor sequences come from a man aged 25 to 40 with type 1 diabetes. CDR3s include the opening cysteine and the closing phenylalanine or tryptophan. Each record gives: V gene, D gene, clone size, J gene, CDR3 DNA, CDR3 protein. The D gene is left open where the match is weak. A clone size is listed for some rows: how often the clone was seen (once, few, many), or a class if it is expanded.

TRBV28,.,few,TRBJ2-3,TGTGCCAGCAGTTTAGTAGCGACCACAGATACGCAGTATTTT,CASSLVATTDTQYF
TRBV18,TRBD2,few,TRBJ2-7,TGTGCCAGCTCCCTTCGTAGCGGGGCGTCCTACGAGCAGTACTTC,CASSLRSGASYEQYF
TRBV4-2,.,few,TRBJ1-5,TGTGCCAGCAGCCAAGATCGGGAGCAGCCCCAGCATTTT,CASSQDREQPQHF
TRBV6-5,TRBD1,few,TRBJ1-2,TGTGCCAGCAGTTACTCGGGGACAGGGGACTATGGCTACACCTTC,CASSYSGTGDYGYTF
TRBV6-5,TRBD1,.,TRBJ1-5,TGTGCCAGCAGTTACGGGCCAGGGGGTAATCAGCCCCAGCATTTT,CASSYGPGGNQPQHF
TRBV30,.,.,TRBJ2-7,TGTGCCTGGACGGGGGGCTCCTATACCTACGAGCAGTACTTC,CAWTGGSYTYEQYF
TRBV30,.,few,TRBJ1-3,TGTGCCTGGAGTGTAAGTGTCCACTCTGGAAACACCATATATTTT,CAWSVSVHSGNTIYF
TRBV7-2,TRBD2,.,TRBJ2-3,TGTGCCAGCAGCTTCTATAGCGGGAGCACAGATACGCAGTATTTT,CASSFYSGSTDTQYF
TRBV10-3,TRBD1,few,TRBJ2-3,TGTGCCATCAGTGAGTGGGGACAGGACACAGATACGCAGTATTTT,CAISEWGQDTDTQYF
TRBV2,.,few,TRBJ2-2,TGTGCCAGCAGTGATTCGAACACCGGGGAGCTGTTTTTT,CASSDSNTGELFF
TRBV29-1,.,.,TRBJ2-2,TGCAGCGGAGGCGAGTTCGCGAACACCGGGGAGCTGTTTTTT,CSGGEFANTGELFF
TRBV7-9,TRBD1,.,TRBJ2-7,TGTGCCAGCAGCTTAGGGGACAGGGACGACGACGAGCAGTACTTC,CASSLGDRDDDEQYF
TRBV7-9,.,few,TRBJ1-3,TGTGCCAGCAGCCTGACAGGCTCTGGAAACACCATATATTTT,CASSLTGSGNTIYF
TRBV15,TRBD1,few,TRBJ2-4,TGTGCCACGAGGAGCGGACAGGGAGTTGGAAACATTCAGTACTTC,CATRSGQGVGNIQYF
TRBV4-1,.,few,TRBJ1-6,TGCGCCAGCAGCCAAGAAGAGGACAGTAATTCACCCCTCCACTTT,CASSQEEDSNSPLHF
TRBV7-6,.,.,TRBJ1-1,TGTGCCAGCAGCTTAACGAAGAACACTGAAGCTTTCTTT,CASSLTKNTEAFF
TRBV7-3,.,.,TRBJ2-4,TGTGCCAGCAGCAAGCACCAGGGCCAGGGGAACATTCAGTACTTC,CASSKHQGQGNIQYF
TRBV30,.,few,TRBJ2-4,TGTGCCTGGAGTGTAGGTCAGGCCAAAAACATTCAGTACTTC,CAWSVGQAKNIQYF
TRBV30,.,.,TRBJ1-5,TGTGCCTGGGGGAAGACAGAAAATCAGCCCCAGCATTTT,CAWGKTENQPQHF
TRBV4-3,TRBD2,.,TRBJ2-3,TGCGCCAGCAGCCAAGAGTTCGGGGGGGCAGATACGCAGTATTTT,CASSQEFGGADTQYF
TRBV5-1,.,.,TRBJ2-5,TGCGCCAGCAGCTTCGGGACACAGTACCAAGAGACCCAGTACTTC,CASSFGTQYQETQYF
TRBV14,.,.,TRBJ2-5,TGTGCCAGCAGCCAAAATCAAGAGACCCAGTACTTC,CASSQNQETQYF
TRBV18,.,.,TRBJ2-7,TGTGCCAGCTCACCGCGTGCTGCAGGGCTGGGGGACGAGCAGTACTTC,CASSPRAAGLGDEQYF
TRBV9,.,few,TRBJ2-2,TGTGCCAGCAGCGTAGGGTTGGACACACGACTTGGGGGCTCCGGGGAGCTGTTTTTT,CASSVGLDTRLGGSGELFF
TRBV5-1,TRBD2,few,TRBJ2-7,TGCGCCAGCAGCCTGGGACTAGCGGAATATTACGAGCAGTACTTC,CASSLGLAEYYEQYF
TRBV2,.,.,TRBJ1-6,TGTGCCAGCAGTGAGGATTTCTCACCCCTCCACTTT,CASSEDFSPLHF
TRBV19,.,.,TRBJ1-5,TGTGCCAGTAGTGGAAACCGACGGCACAGCAATCAGCCCCAGCATTTT,CASSGNRRHSNQPQHF
TRBV7-2,TRBD1,few,TRBJ2-1,TGTGCCAGCAGCTTCTCCGGACAGGGGGCCAATGAGCAGTTCTTC,CASSFSGQGANEQFF
TRBV11-2,.,.,TRBJ2-7,TGTGCCAGCAGACTTCAATACGAGCAGTACTTC,CASRLQYEQYF
TRBV4-3,.,few,TRBJ1-2,TGCGCCAGCAGCCAAGCCCACGAGCTTAACTATGGCTACACCTTC,CASSQAHELNYGYTF
TRBV28,.,few,TRBJ1-5,TGTGCCAGCAGTTTACCCGCTGTGAAGCCCCAGCATTTT,CASSLPAVKPQHF